These T cell receptor beta chains were read from a single sample in a study of cytomegalovirus exposure and HLA in healthy donors. Data came from immunoSEQ multiplex PCR; TCRdb stores just in-frame clones and leaves some out. The sample lists over 60,000 clones, 95% to 97% seen once, with over 2% in the top ten. Specimen: PBMCs. These receptors were obtained from a man between 18 and 35 years old in good health and CMV-seronegative. The CDR3 runs from the conserved cysteine through the conserved F or W. The order of the fields is J gene, clone size, D gene, V gene, CDR3 protein, CDR3 DNA. A D gene is named only where the DNA matches it firmly. Only part of the rows carry a size: once, few, many, or a class if the clone is expanded.

J gene: TRBJ1-2; clone size: -; D gene: TRBD1; V gene: TRBV6-6; CDR3 protein: CASRVDRDVGYTF; CDR3 DNA: TGTGCCAGCAGAGTAGACAGGGATGTTGGCTACACCTTC
J gene: TRBJ2-1; clone size: -; D gene: -; V gene: TRBV5-6; CDR3 protein: CASSLGLGSKSSYNEQFF; CDR3 DNA: TGTGCCAGCAGCCTCGGGCTAGGGAGTAAAAGCTCCTACAATGAGCAGTTCTTC
J gene: TRBJ2-5; clone size: -; D gene: -; V gene: TRBV5-1; CDR3 protein: CASSLVEGAQETQYF; CDR3 DNA: TGCGCCAGCAGCTTGGTGGAGGGAGCCCAAGAGACCCAGTACTTC
J gene: TRBJ2-1; clone size: -; D gene: TRBD1; V gene: TRBV4-1; CDR3 protein: CASSQEQGTGGYNEQFF; CDR3 DNA: TGCGCCAGCAGCCAAGAGCAAGGCACAGGGGGATACAATGAGCAGTTCTTC
J gene: TRBJ2-2; clone size: -; D gene: -; V gene: TRBV10-2; CDR3 protein: CASSDRRGRSRSNTGELFF; CDR3 DNA: TGCGCCAGCAGTGATCGGCGGGGTAGATCCCGATCGAACACCGGGGAGCTGTTTTTT
J gene: TRBJ1-2; clone size: -; D gene: TRBD1; V gene: TRBV30; CDR3 protein: CASETGNYGYTF; CDR3 DNA: TGCGCCTCGGAGACAGGGAACTATGGCTACACCTTC
J gene: TRBJ1-2; clone size: -; D gene: -; V gene: TRBV10-2; CDR3 protein: CASIGPMSGGIENYGYTF; CDR3 DNA: TGCGCCAGCATAGGTCCAATGTCGGGGGGTATAGAAAACTATGGCTACACCTTC
J gene: TRBJ2-1; clone size: -; D gene: TRBD2; V gene: TRBV2; CDR3 protein: CASRGGMAGTSGNNEQFF; CDR3 DNA: TGTGCCAGCAGGGGGGGTATGGCCGGGACTAGCGGAAACAATGAGCAGTTCTTC
J gene: TRBJ2-1; clone size: -; D gene: -; V gene: TRBV6-1; CDR3 protein: CASSEALGGHNEQFF; CDR3 DNA: TGTGCCAGCAGTGAGGCTTTGGGGGGGCACAATGAGCAGTTCTTC
J gene: TRBJ1-1; clone size: -; D gene: -; V gene: TRBV29-1; CDR3 protein: CSVVMNTEAFF; CDR3 DNA: TGCAGCGTTGTAATGAACACTGAAGCTTTCTTT
J gene: TRBJ2-1; clone size: -; D gene: -; V gene: TRBV5-4; CDR3 protein: CASTIANEQFF; CDR3 DNA: TGTGCCAGCACTATAGCAAATGAGCAGTTCTTC
J gene: TRBJ2-1; clone size: -; D gene: -; V gene: TRBV30; CDR3 protein: CAWTGNHNEQFF; CDR3 DNA: TGTGCCTGGACGGGGAACCACAATGAGCAGTTCTTC
J gene: TRBJ1-1; clone size: -; D gene: -; V gene: TRBV18; CDR3 protein: CASSPPQGLNTEAFF; CDR3 DNA: TGTGCCAGCTCACCACCACAGGGCTTGAACACTGAAGCTTTCTTT
J gene: TRBJ2-2; clone size: -; D gene: -; V gene: TRBV10-3; CDR3 protein: CAISDVGADTGELFF; CDR3 DNA: TGTGCCATCAGTGATGTTGGGGCCGACACCGGGGAGCTGTTTTTT
J gene: TRBJ1-2; clone size: -; D gene: -; V gene: TRBV19; CDR3 protein: CASSPSPSLRGYTF; CDR3 DNA: TGTGCCAGTAGTCCCAGCCCCTCACTGAGGGGCTACACCTTC
J gene: TRBJ2-6; clone size: -; D gene: -; V gene: TRBV28; CDR3 protein: CASRNNVGANVLTF; CDR3 DNA: TGTGCCAGCAGAAATAATGTTGGGGCCAACGTCCTGACTTTC
J gene: TRBJ1-1; clone size: -; D gene: -; V gene: TRBV7-9; CDR3 protein: CASRRDGTEAFF; CDR3 DNA: TGTGCCAGCCGGAGGGACGGCACTGAAGCTTTCTTT
J gene: TRBJ1-5; clone size: few; D gene: -; V gene: TRBV6-5; CDR3 protein: CASRIDRTSNQPQHF; CDR3 DNA: TGTGCCAGCAGGATAGACAGGACTAGCAATCAGCCCCAGCATTTT
J gene: TRBJ2-5; clone size: -; D gene: TRBD1; V gene: TRBV6-1; CDR3 protein: CASSLTGGGRETQYF; CDR3 DNA: TGTGCCAGCAGCCTCACAGGGGGCGGACGAGAGACCCAGTACTTC
J gene: TRBJ1-1; clone size: -; D gene: TRBD1; V gene: TRBV5-4; CDR3 protein: CASSSPDREFEAFF; CDR3 DNA: TGTGCCAGCAGTTCCCCCGACAGGGAGTTTGAAGCTTTCTTT
J gene: TRBJ2-7; clone size: -; D gene: TRBD2; V gene: TRBV7-2; CDR3 protein: CASSLQAGDEQYF; CDR3 DNA: TGTGCCAGCAGCTTACAGGCGGGAGACGAGCAGTACTTC
J gene: TRBJ2-3; clone size: -; D gene: TRBD2; V gene: TRBV2; CDR3 protein: CASSGGGSGTDTQYF; CDR3 DNA: TGTGCCAGCAGCGGGGGGGGAAGCGGCACAGATACGCAGTATTTT
J gene: TRBJ2-1; clone size: -; D gene: TRBD2; V gene: TRBV9; CDR3 protein: CASSVGLAGKWNEQFF; CDR3 DNA: TGTGCCAGCAGCGTAGGACTAGCGGGAAAGTGGAATGAGCAGTTCTTC
J gene: TRBJ2-7; clone size: -; D gene: -; V gene: TRBV19; CDR3 protein: CASSIGPADTYEQYF; CDR3 DNA: TGTGCCAGTAGTATTGGGCCAGCTGACACCTACGAGCAGTACTTC
J gene: TRBJ1-2; clone size: -; D gene: -; V gene: TRBV6-5; CDR3 protein: CASSYYDSSGYTF; CDR3 DNA: TGTGCCAGCAGTTACTATGACAGTAGCGGCTACACCTTC
J gene: TRBJ2-7; clone size: -; D gene: -; V gene: TRBV27; CDR3 protein: CASSLKPPGFVYEQYF; CDR3 DNA: TGTGCCAGCAGTTTAAAACCCCCAGGGTTTGTCTACGAGCAGTACTTC
J gene: TRBJ1-1; clone size: -; D gene: -; V gene: TRBV7-9; CDR3 protein: CASSLGFRQKNTEAFF; CDR3 DNA: TGTGCCAGCAGCTTAGGTTTTCGACAAAAGAACACTGAAGCTTTCTTT
J gene: TRBJ2-7; clone size: -; D gene: TRBD2; V gene: TRBV5-1; CDR3 protein: CASSLASGPRGEQYF; CDR3 DNA: TGCGCCAGCAGCTTGGCTAGCGGGCCTCGGGGGGAGCAGTACTTC
J gene: TRBJ1-1; clone size: -; D gene: -; V gene: TRBV14; CDR3 protein: CASSRAGNTEAFF; CDR3 DNA: TGTGCCAGCAGCCGCGCAGGGAACACTGAAGCTTTCTTT
J gene: TRBJ1-1; clone size: -; D gene: -; V gene: TRBV19; CDR3 protein: CASSISVNTEAFF; CDR3 DNA: TGTGCCAGTAGTATATCGGTGAACACTGAAGCTTTCTTT
J gene: TRBJ2-7; clone size: -; D gene: TRBD2; V gene: TRBV4-1; CDR3 protein: CASSQRLADSYEQYF; CDR3 DNA: TGCGCCAGCAGCCAAAGGCTAGCGGATTCCTACGAGCAGTACTTC
J gene: TRBJ1-2; clone size: -; D gene: -; V gene: TRBV19; CDR3 protein: CASSRDSNYGYTF; CDR3 DNA: TGTGCCAGTAGCAGGGATTCCAACTATGGCTACACCTTC
J gene: TRBJ2-7; clone size: -; D gene: -; V gene: TRBV27; CDR3 protein: CASSFIQGPYEQYF; CDR3 DNA: TGTGCCAGCAGTTTTATACAGGGACCCTACGAGCAGTACTTC
J gene: TRBJ2-2; clone size: -; D gene: TRBD1; V gene: TRBV28; CDR3 protein: CAGRQVDRDTGELFF; CDR3 DNA: TGTGCCGGCAGACAAGTAGACAGGGACACCGGGGAGCTGTTTTTT
J gene: TRBJ2-5; clone size: once; D gene: -; V gene: TRBV7-6; CDR3 protein: CASSFGGGGETQYF; CDR3 DNA: TGTGCCAGCAGCTTTGGGGGGGGCGGGGAGACCCAGTACTTC
J gene: TRBJ1-2; clone size: -; D gene: -; V gene: TRBV10-3; CDR3 protein: CAISEGTLNYGYTF; CDR3 DNA: TGTGCCATCAGTGAGGGGACACTCAACTATGGCTACACCTTC
J gene: TRBJ2-7; clone size: -; D gene: TRBD2; V gene: TRBV7-8; CDR3 protein: CASSSGTSGSTYEQYF; CDR3 DNA: TGTGCCAGCAGCTCCGGGACTAGCGGGAGCACCTACGAGCAGTACTTC